This T cell receptor (beta chain) was found in a study of T cell repertoires in cytomegalovirus infection. For the study at large: Peptides in the study included HLA-C-restricted and HLA-B-restricted CMV epitopes. Through public TCR beta signatures, both CMV infection and matching HLA type were indicated. Study findings and constraints: Within the response measured ex vivo, HLA-C-restricted CMV-specific TCR beta clonotypes were dominant. There were carriers of CMV plus the relevant HLA, and cumulative public TCR beta family frequency identified them.

Trimming removed 2 bases at V and 8 bases at J, with 6 bases between. The CDR3 contains 12 residues. This clonotype was found a few times. Its antigen is unidentified. TCRdb itself ran the reads through MiXCR, one entry per CDR3 protein. The sample comprises roughly 800,000 distinct CDR3 sequences, 25% to 30% of which are singletons, and roughly 14% rests with the top ten. The sequence came from a human donor in good health (CMV status not recorded). Some clones in this sample may be carry-over from other donors' samples. The V call is TRBV12-3 or TRBV12-4, the J call TRBJ1-4; D remains unclear. The sample here was cultured CD8+ T cells from PBMCs, taken from culture after CMV antigen stimulation. The CDR3 DNA follows: TGTGCCAGCAGTTTATTGCGAGAAAAACTGTTTTTT. It codes for CASSLLREKLFF.